The 28 T cell receptor beta chains below were found in one sample sequenced in a study of CD8 T cells in ankylosing spondylitis. TCRdb re-called the 5' RACE reads with MiXCR, one entry per CDR3 protein. Here the sample spans fewer than 400,000 distinct CDR3 sequences, about a fifth being singletons. Study observations and caveats: Blood from ankylosing spondylitis patients appeared to carry a characteristic roughly eight-variant TCR beta motif.

What these receptors recognize is not known. Input material: blood, either unsorted or a sorted T cell fraction (not recorded which). Receptor source: a male donor with ankylosing spondylitis.

CDR3 nucleotide sequence: TGCGCCAGCAGCCAGGTTAATGGCCTCCGCGAGCAGTACTTC. Amino acid sequence: CASSQVNGLREQYF. This chain links TRBV4-3 with TRBJ2-7; D unclear. The CDR3 extends over 14 amino acids. Trimming removed 3 bases from V and 6 bases from J, with 15 bases in between. CDR1 is LGHNA and CDR2 is YSLEER in the germline V gene.

This clonotype turned up a few times. The rearrangement joins TRBV5-1 to TRBJ2-1, with 10 bases aligning to TRBD2. V shed 4 bases and J 3 bases; nucleotides not matched to a gene: 4. Germline V gene sequence: CDR1 SGHRS, CDR2 YFSETQ. The CDR3 consists of 15 residues. The DNA for the CDR3 is TGCGCCAGCAGCCCCTCTAGCGGGGGCTACAATGAGCAGTTCTTC. Amino acids: CASSPSSGGYNEQFF.

This clonotype came up a few times. V gene TRBV14 combines with J gene TRBJ2-5, with 8 bases matching TRBD1. From germline, CDR1 is SGHDN and CDR2 FVKESK. The CDR3 covers 17 residues. V dropped 0 bases and J dropped 2; count of bases not matched to a gene: 8. CDR3: CASSQEGAGGVQETQYF. CDR3 in DNA: TGTGCCAGCAGCCAAGAAGGGGCAGGGGGCGTACAAGAGACCCAGTACTTC.

This clonotype has just a few counts. The chain employs TRBV18 and TRBJ1-1; D is unclear. The CDR3 totals 16 residues. CDR1 KGHSH and CDR2 LQKENI come from the germline V gene. Trimming pared 6 bases from V and 0 bases from J, leaving 17 bases between. CDR3 coding DNA: TGTGCCAGCTCCTTCGGAGTGGGCGGTATGAACACTGAAGCTTTCTTT. It is translated as CASSFGVGGMNTEAFF.

The chain combines TRBV9 with TRBJ2-3, with D possibly TRBD2 on 6 matching bases. The CDR3 is 17 residues long. Germline CDR1 reads SGDLS; CDR2 reads YYNGEE. V was trimmed by 0 bases and J by 5 bases, leaving 19 bases between them. The CDR3 spells CASSVALTGASVDTQYF. DNA of the CDR3: TGTGCCAGCAGCGTAGCTTTGACGGGAGCTTCGGTAGATACGCAGTATTTT.

The J gene is TRBJ2-7, the V gene TRBV6-1; TRBD1 matches 7 bases. CDR3 length: 15 amino acids. Trimming took 6 bases from V and 3 from J; bases not matched to a gene: 11. Germline lookup yields CDR1 MNHNS and CDR2 SASEGT. CDR3 sequence: CASSSTGAHLYEQYF. In DNA form, the CDR3 reads TGTGCCAGCAGCAGCACAGGGGCGCATCTCTACGAGCAGTACTTC.

There are a few counts of this clonotype. The rearrangement joins TRBV2 to TRBJ2-3; D might be TRBD2 (6 bases). Germline V gene lookup returns CDR1 SNHLY and CDR2 FYNNEI. The CDR3 has 15 residues. Trimming took off 10 bases at V and 0 bases at J, with 17 bases between the two ends. CDR3 nucleotides: TGTGCCATCTCACCTCCGGGACTCAGCACAGATACGCAGTATTTT. Encoded protein: CAISPPGLSTDTQYF.

In this sample, this clonotype turned up once. The chain uses TRBV9 and TRBJ2-3, with 10 bases lining up with TRBD2. The ends lost 3 bases at V and 2 bases at J; junction bases unmatched: 9. The CDR3 runs 17 residues. The germline V gene has CDR1 SGDLS and CDR2 YYNGEE. CDR3 region: CASSAFSSGSFTDTQYF. In nucleotides, the CDR3 is TGTGCCAGCAGCGCCTTTTCTAGCGGGAGTTTCACAGATACGCAGTATTTT.

The table lists this clonotype with a few counts. The chain has TRBV15 and TRBJ1-5; D might be TRBD1 (5 bases). The germline V gene encodes CDR1 LNHNV and CDR2 YYDKDF (reference sequence). Trimming removed 1 base from V and 5 bases from J, with 9 bases in between. CDR3 length: 14 residues. Written as DNA, the CDR3 is TGTGCCACCAGCAGAGGTGACAGCGATCAGCCCCAGCATTTT. Translation: CATSRGDSDQPQHF.

The V call is TRBV18, the J call TRBJ1-5, with D possibly being TRBD1 (5 bases). Trimming removed 6 bases at V and 2 bases at J, with 17 bases between. The CDR3 spans 16 residues. CDR1 is KGHSH and CDR2 is LQKENI in the germline V gene. Here the CDR3 reads CASSLGRESGNQPQHF. CDR3 in DNA: TGTGCCAGCTCGCTGGGCAGGGAAAGTGGCAATCAGCCCCAGCATTTT.

The genes are TRBV2 and TRBJ2-5; D not certain. Germline V gene sequence: CDR1 SNHLY, CDR2 FYNNEI. CDR3 length equals 14 residues. V shed 3 bases and J shed 5 bases, with 13 bases lying between them. The CDR3 sequence: CASSELPVRETQYF. The CDR3 DNA sequence: TGTGCCAGCAGTGAGTTGCCCGTTCGGGAGACCCAGTACTTC.

This clonotype has a handful of counts. V gene TRBV5-1 combines with J gene TRBJ2-5; D is uncertain. The V end lost 1 base, the J end lost 0 bases, and 13 bases lay between the germline ends. CDR3 size: 16 residues. Germline V gene data show CDR1 as SGHRS and CDR2 as YFSETQ. The CDR3 DNA reads TGCGCCAGCAGCTTGAACGGGCGTTTGTACCAAGAGACCCAGTACTTC. The encoded protein is CASSLNGRLYQETQYF.

V usage is TRBV6-6 and J usage is TRBJ1-2; D unclear. With 4 bases removed from V and 8 bases from J, the gap between germline ends came to 14 bases. CDR3 length: 13 amino acids. Germline V gene data show CDR1 as MNHNY and CDR2 as SVGAGI (reference sequence). As DNA, the CDR3 is TGTGCCAGCAGTTGGCAGGAGGCGATCGGCTACACCTTC. Protein: CASSWQEAIGYTF.

This chain uses TRBV7-3 with TRBJ1-6; no reliable D call. The CDR3 length is 14 residues. V lost 5 bases, J lost 7 bases, and 12 bases lay in between. Germline V gene lookup returns CDR1 SGHTA and CDR2 FQGTGA. CDR3 residues: CASSQDGPNSPLHF. The CDR3 DNA reads TGTGCCAGCAGCCAGGACGGACCCAATTCACCCCTCCACTTT.

The chain recombines TRBV12-3 or TRBV12-4 with TRBJ2-7, with D possibly TRBD2 on 7 matching bases. The CDR3 runs 13 residues. Deletions cut 1 base from V and 6 bases from J, with 10 bases between. The CDR3 coding sequence is TGTGCCAGCAGTTTAGGGGAGGGGGGCGAGCAGTACTTC. Translated, it gives CASSLGEGGEQYF.

The table lists this clonotype with a few counts. The chain employs TRBV28 and TRBJ2-5, with D perhaps matching TRBD2 (6 bases). Trimming took 5 bases from V and 5 from J, leaving 15 bases between them. CDR3 size: 14 residues. Germline lookup yields CDR1 MDHEN and CDR2 SYDVKM. DNA of the CDR3: TGTGCCAGCAGTCCCGGCGGGGCCCTGGAGACCCAGTACTTC. The encoded protein is CASSPGGALETQYF.

This clonotype was counted ten times or more. This sequence joins TRBV29-1 and TRBJ2-5; 10 positions match TRBD2. This CDR3 is built from 14 residues. CDR1 and CDR2 (germline): SQVTM, ANQGSEA. V lost 3 bases, J lost 7 bases, and 8 bases stayed unmatched. The CDR3 bases are TGCAGCGTTGAGGTTCTAGCGGGAGACGGGACCCAGTACTTC. This encodes CSVEVLAGDGTQYF. The variable domain in full, completed from reference TRBV29-1 and TRBJ2-5, reads SAVISQKPSRDICQRGTSLTIQCQVDSQVTMMFWYRQQPGQSLTLIATANQGSEATYESGFVIDKFPISRPNLTFSTLTVSNMSPEDSSIYLCSVEVLAGDGTQYFGPGTRLLVL.

This clonotype was picked up many times. The chain's CDR3 is CAIRYNNGGGYTF. The CDR3 coding sequence is TGTGCCATCAGATACAACAACGGCGGGGGCTACACCTTC. The V and J genes are TRBV10-3 and TRBJ1-2; D not certain. The CDR3 extends over 13 amino acids. V was clipped by 6 bases and J by 8 bases, with 16 bases between them. CDR1 and CDR2 (germline): ENHRY, SYGVKD.

A few counts support this clonotype. The chain is built from TRBV6-1 and TRBJ2-7; 8 bases map to TRBD2. CDR1 and CDR2 from the germline V gene are MNHNS and SASEGT. After removal of 2 bases from V and 2 bases from J, the junction contained 5 bases not matched to a gene. This CDR3 has 15 amino acids. CDR3 region: CASSEIAGPAYEQYF. CDR3 coding DNA: TGTGCCAGCAGTGAAATAGCGGGACCCGCCTACGAGCAGTACTTC.

This clonotype was observed a few times. This chain connects TRBV12-5 to TRBJ2-7; 7 nucleotides match TRBD1. V shed 2 bases, J shed 7 bases, and the junction held 17 bases outside the gene matches. CDR3 length: 17 amino acids. From germline, CDR1 is LGHNT and CDR2 FRNRAP. The CDR3 DNA reads TGTGCTAGTGGTTTGCCACCGTCCTGGACAGGTTTGGGGGAGCAGTACTTC. Its protein product is CASGLPPSWTGLGEQYF. Full variable domain (rest looked up from reference TRBV12-5 and TRBJ2-7): DARVTQTPRHKVTEMGQEVTMRCQPILGHNTVFWYRQTMMQGLELLAYFRNRAPLDDSGMPKDRFSAEMPDATLATLKIQPSEPRDSAVYFCASGLPPSWTGLGEQYFGPGTRLTVT.

This chain joins TRBV7-8 and TRBJ2-7; D could derive from TRBD1 or TRBD2 (5 bases each). The CDR3 is made up of 15 amino acids. The V and J ends lost 7 bases and 0 bases respectively, with 16 bases between them. Germline CDR1 and CDR2: SGHVS and FQNEAQ. The CDR3 loop reads CASIEGSDTSYEQYF. The CDR3 coding sequence is TGTGCCAGCATCGAGGGGAGCGACACCTCCTACGAGCAGTACTTC.

The chain couples TRBV9 to TRBJ1-1; D is unresolved. Germline V gene sequence: CDR1 SGDLS, CDR2 YYNGEE. The CDR3 is made up of 13 amino acids. V was shortened by 3 bases and J by 1 base, with 7 bases between the two germline ends. CDR3 protein: CASSGNWNTEAFF. In DNA, the CDR3 is TGTGCCAGCAGCGGGAATTGGAACACTGAAGCTTTCTTT.

The CDR3 region has the DNA TGTGCCAGCAGCCGACAGGGGTACAATGAGCAGTTCTTC. Amino acid sequence: CASSRQGYNEQFF. V usage is TRBV7-8 and J usage is TRBJ2-1, with TRBD1 matching 8 bases. The length of the CDR3 is 13 residues. CDR1 SGHVS and CDR2 FQNEAQ come from the germline V gene. With 5 bases clipped from V and 4 bases from J, the junction kept 1 base outside the gene matches.

V usage is TRBV6-2 or TRBV6-3 and J usage is TRBJ2-6; no clear D. V lost 5 bases, J lost 2 bases, and 16 bases lay in between. Germline V lookup: CDR1 MNHEY, CDR2 SVGEGT. This CDR3 contains 17 residues. The CDR3 loop reads CASSLRSSGTGANVLTF. CDR3 in DNA: TGTGCCAGCAGTCTCAGGTCCTCGGGCACTGGGGCCAACGTCCTGACTTTC.

The rearrangement uses TRBV14 and TRBJ2-5; no firm D call. Germline-derived CDR1 and CDR2 are SGHDN and FVKESK. The V gene lost 1 base and the J gene lost 1 base, with 1 base spanning the gap. The CDR3 runs 12 residues. As DNA, the CDR3 is TGTGCCAGCAGCCAAGTCCAAGAGACCCAGTACTTC. Amino acids: CASSQVQETQYF.

At least ten counts were recorded for this clonotype. This chain uses TRBV25-1 with TRBJ2-7; D gene uncertain. Germline lookup yields CDR1 MGHDK and CDR2 SYGVNS. V lost 2 bases to trimming and J lost 3 bases, with 5 bases between them. CDR3 length: 12 amino acids. This chain's CDR3 is CASSEPGYEQYF. In nucleotides, the CDR3 is TGTGCCAGCAGTGAACCTGGCTACGAGCAGTACTTC.

This rearrangement joins TRBV3-1 to TRBJ1-5; tentative D call: TRBD1 (5 bases). Trimming removed 0 bases from V and 6 bases from J, with 12 bases in between. CDR1 LGHDT and CDR2 YNNKEL come from the germline V gene (reference sequence). The CDR3 contains 15 residues. The CDR3: CASSQDMTRGQPQHF. The DNA for the CDR3 is TGTGCCAGCAGCCAAGATATGACGAGGGGTCAGCCCCAGCATTTT.

CDR3 sequence: CASIPQGRAGEQYF. In DNA, the CDR3 is TGTGCCAGCATACCACAGGGCAGGGCAGGCGAGCAGTACTTC. The chain couples TRBV11-2 to TRBJ2-7, with a tentative D call TRBD1 (6 bases). This CDR3 spans 14 amino acids. The V gene's germline CDR1 is SGHAT and CDR2 FQNNGV. V was pared by 7 bases and J by 6 bases, with 19 bases between.